This T cell receptor (beta chain) was sequenced in a study of beta chain features in type 1 diabetes. This clone was observed a few times. Its antigen remains unknown. Study findings and constraints: TCRB CDR3 length was moderately but significantly reduced in all four CD4+ subsets of Type 1 diabetes patients.

What was sequenced were expressed TCRB transcripts, since all of the isolated RNA had been reverse transcribed. The protocol was immunoSEQ multiplex PCR, while the TCRdb copy is restricted to in-frame clones and leaves out a portion. The sample lists about 650,000 clones, roughly 12% seen once, with more than 0.095% in the top ten. Input material: naive CD4+ T cells from blood. This clonotype originated in a man under 40 with type 1 diabetes.

The CDR3: CASSLGTNDQPQHF. CDR3 in DNA: TGCGCCAGCAGCCTAGGGACAAATGATCAGCCCCAGCATTTT. The genes are TRBV5-1 and TRBJ1-5; a weak D match, TRBD1 (6 bases). V was trimmed by 4 bases and J by 5 bases, leaving 13 bases between them. This CDR3 has 14 residues. Germline V CDR1 and CDR2: SGHRS, YFSETQ.